This T cell receptor (beta chain) appears in the sequencing data of a study of CD8 T cells in ankylosing spondylitis. With molecular barcodes, quantitative 5'-RACE was used to make the TCR beta libraries. One entry per CDR3 protein results from TCRdb running MiXCR on the 5' RACE reads. The data contain roughly 300,000 distinct CDR3 sequences, approximately 8.2% of them singletons. Study results and caveats: From matched ankylosing spondylitis synovial fluid, disease-linked clones were reportedly recovered at significantly enriched levels. Disease-associated clonotypes exhibited CD8+ identity and were relatively infrequent in peripheral blood. Seemingly distinctive of ankylosing spondylitis blood was a TCR beta motif formed by eight highly homologous variants.

This clonotype has a handful of counts. Its antigen is unknown. Germline V lookup: CDR1 MGHRA, CDR2 YSYEKL. V lost 0 bases to trimming and J lost 4 bases; unmatched junction nucleotides: 11. The length of the CDR3 is 18 residues. The J gene is TRBJ2-7, the V gene TRBV4-1, with 11 positions matching TRBD2. The sequence came from a male donor with ankylosing spondylitis. The sample consisted of blood, either unsorted or a sorted T cell fraction (not recorded which). This CDR3 reads CASSQDTLAGGPSYEQYF. CDR3 in DNA: TGCGCCAGCAGCCAAGATACGTTAGCGGGAGGGCCCTCGTACGAGCAGTACTTC.